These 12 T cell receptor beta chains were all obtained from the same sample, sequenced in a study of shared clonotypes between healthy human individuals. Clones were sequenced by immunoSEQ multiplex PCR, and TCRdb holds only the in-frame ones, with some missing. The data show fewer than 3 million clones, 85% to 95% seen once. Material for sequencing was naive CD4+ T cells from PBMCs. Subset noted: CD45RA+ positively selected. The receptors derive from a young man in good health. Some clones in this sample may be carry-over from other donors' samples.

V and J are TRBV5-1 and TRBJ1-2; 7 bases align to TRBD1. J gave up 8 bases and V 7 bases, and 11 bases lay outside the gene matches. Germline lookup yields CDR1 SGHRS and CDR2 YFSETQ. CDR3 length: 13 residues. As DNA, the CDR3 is TGCGCCAGCGAGGGGGCGAAACTGAGCGGCTACACCTTC. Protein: CASEGAKLSGYTF.

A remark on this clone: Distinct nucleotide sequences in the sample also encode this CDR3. As DNA, the CDR3 is TGTGCCAGCAGCTTAGAGGAGGGTTCCTACGAGCAGTACTTC. The encoded protein is CASSLEEGSYEQYF. The chain has TRBV7-2 and TRBJ2-7; D might be TRBD2 (6 bases). The V end was cut by 1 base, the J end by 1 base, with 8 bases between. The germline gives CDR1 SGHTA, CDR2 FQGNSA. This CDR3 comprises 14 residues.

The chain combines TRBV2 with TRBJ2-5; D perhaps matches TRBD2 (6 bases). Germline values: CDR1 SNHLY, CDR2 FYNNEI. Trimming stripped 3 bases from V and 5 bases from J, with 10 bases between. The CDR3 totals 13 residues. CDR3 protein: CASSDGAGETQYF. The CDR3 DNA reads TGTGCCAGCAGTGACGGGGCGGGGGAGACCCAGTACTTC.

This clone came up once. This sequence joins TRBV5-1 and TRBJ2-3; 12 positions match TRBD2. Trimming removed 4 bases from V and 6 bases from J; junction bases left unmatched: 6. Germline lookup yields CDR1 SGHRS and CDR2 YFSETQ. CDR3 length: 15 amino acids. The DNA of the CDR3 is TGCGCCAGCAGCCCGACTAGCGGGAGATCCGATACGCAGTATTTT. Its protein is CASSPTSGRSDTQYF.

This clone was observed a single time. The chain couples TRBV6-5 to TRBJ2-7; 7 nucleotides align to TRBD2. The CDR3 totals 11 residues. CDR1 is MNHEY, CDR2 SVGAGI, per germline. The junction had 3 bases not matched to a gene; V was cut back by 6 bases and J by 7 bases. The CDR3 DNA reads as TGTGCCAGCAGGAGGGAGGGAGAGCAGTACTTC. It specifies CASRREGEQYF.

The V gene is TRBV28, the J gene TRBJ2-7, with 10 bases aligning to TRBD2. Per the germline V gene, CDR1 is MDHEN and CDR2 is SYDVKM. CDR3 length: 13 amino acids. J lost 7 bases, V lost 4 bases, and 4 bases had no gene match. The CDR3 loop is CASSSRTSGEQYF. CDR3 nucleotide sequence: TGTGCCAGCAGTTCCCGGACTAGCGGAGAGCAGTACTTC.

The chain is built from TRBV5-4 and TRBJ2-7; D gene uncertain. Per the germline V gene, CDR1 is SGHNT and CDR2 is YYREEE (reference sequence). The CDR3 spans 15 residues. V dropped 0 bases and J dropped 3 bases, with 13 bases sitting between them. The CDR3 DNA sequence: TGTGCCAGCAGCTTGGGTCAGCAGCCCAACTACGAGCAGTACTTC. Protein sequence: CASSLGQQPNYEQYF.

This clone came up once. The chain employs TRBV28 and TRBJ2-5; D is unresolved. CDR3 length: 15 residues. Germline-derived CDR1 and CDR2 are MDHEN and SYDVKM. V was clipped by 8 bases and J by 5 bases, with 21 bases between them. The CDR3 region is CASPPRTDAGETQYF. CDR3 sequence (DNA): TGTGCCAGCCCACCTCGGACGGACGCCGGGGAGACCCAGTACTTC.

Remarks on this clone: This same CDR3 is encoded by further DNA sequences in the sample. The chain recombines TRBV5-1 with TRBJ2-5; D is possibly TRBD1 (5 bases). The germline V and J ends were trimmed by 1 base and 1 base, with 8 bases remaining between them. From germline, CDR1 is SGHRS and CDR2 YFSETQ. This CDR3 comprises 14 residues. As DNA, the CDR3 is TGCGCCAGCAGCTTGCAGGGCACCCAAGAGACCCAGTACTTC. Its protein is CASSLQGTQETQYF.

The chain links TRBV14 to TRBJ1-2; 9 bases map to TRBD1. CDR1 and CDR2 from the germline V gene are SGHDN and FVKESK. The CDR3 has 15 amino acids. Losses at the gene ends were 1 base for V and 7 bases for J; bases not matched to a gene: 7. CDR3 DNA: TGTGCCAGCAGCCAAGCCACAGGGGGCGCTTTTGGCTACACCTTC. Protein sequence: CASSQATGGAFGYTF.

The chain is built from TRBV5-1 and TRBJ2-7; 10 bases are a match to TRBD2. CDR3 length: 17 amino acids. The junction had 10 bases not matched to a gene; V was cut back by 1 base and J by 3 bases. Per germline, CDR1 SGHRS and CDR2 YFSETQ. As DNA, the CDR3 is TGCGCCAGCAGCTTGAGGGGTTTCGGGACTAGCGACTACGAGCAGTACTTC. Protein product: CASSLRGFGTSDYEQYF.

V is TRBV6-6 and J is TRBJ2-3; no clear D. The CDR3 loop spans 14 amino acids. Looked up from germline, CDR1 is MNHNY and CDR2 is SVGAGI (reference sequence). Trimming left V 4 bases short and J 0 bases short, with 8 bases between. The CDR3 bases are TGTGCCAGCAGTTTAGCAGTAAGCACAGATACGCAGTATTTT. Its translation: CASSLAVSTDTQYF.